This TCR beta chain is from a study of immune heterogeneity within non-small cell lung tumors. This CDR3 region has 16 residues. V shed 0 bases and J 1 base; nucleotides not matched to a gene: 4. The germline gives CDR1 ENHRY, CDR2 SYGVKD. For each sample, template was 600 ng of bulk tumor genomic DNA. Surgery yielded several widely spaced biopsies per primary tumor. Patients had untreated, newly diagnosed non-small cell lung cancer and underwent curative surgery. Overall study findings and caveats: Across individual patients, the high-frequency T-cell receptor beta clonotypes were largely distinct.

The TCR beta CDR3 region was amplified by multiplex PCR employing 32 V and 13 J primers. Each CDR3 protein gets one entry after TCRdb re-called the multiplex PCR reads with MiXCR. The sample yields around 3,000 distinct CDR3 sequences, about 22% seen once. This clonotype qualifies as medium-sized. Its antigen is currently unknown. The rearrangement joins TRBV10-3 to TRBJ2-7; 9 nucleotides line up with TRBD1. The sample was lung tumor tissue. The sequence derives from a man between 60 and 75 years old with non-small cell lung cancer. The CDR3 DNA is TGTGCCATCAGTGAGTCCGACAGGGGGACTTCCTACGAGCAGTACTTC. This translates into CAISESDRGTSYEQYF.